The clone carrying this T cell receptor beta chain was seen a few times. MiXCR, run by TCRdb on the 5' RACE reads, gives a single entry per CDR3 protein. The data show around 280,000 distinct CDR3 sequences, 20% seen once. The V gene lost 5 bases and the J gene lost 0 bases, with 11 bases spanning the gap. The CDR3 sequence is 15 residues long. These data come from a study of CD8 T cells in ankylosing spondylitis. The TCR was taken from a male donor with ankylosing spondylitis or in good health (not recorded which). The gene calls are TRBV12-3 or TRBV12-4 and TRBJ2-1; no firm D call. Specimen: blood, either unsorted or a sorted T cell fraction (not recorded which). The CDR3 sequence: CASSPPGLSYNEQFF. CDR3 bases: TGTGCCAGCAGTCCCCCTGGCCTCTCCTACAATGAGCAGTTCTTC.